The 2 T cell receptor beta chains reported below all come from one sample, sequenced in a study of spatial heterogeneity in lung cancer. Sample time point: blood at routine non-recurrence follow-up after resection. TCRdb re-called the 5' RACE reads through MiXCR, storing one row per CDR3 protein. The sample holds under 150,000 distinct CDR3 sequences, 11% seen once. The sample in question was PBMCs, obtained at follow-up. These receptors all stem from a female donor with early-stage non-small cell lung cancer.

The CDR3 reads CASSPRVAGQFNEKLFF. The DNA of the CDR3 is TGTGCCAGCAGCCCAAGGGTGGCGGGACAGTTTAATGAAAAACTGTTTTTT. The gene calls are TRBV4-2 and TRBJ1-4; TRBD1 agrees at 7 bases. The ends lost 4 bases at V and 4 bases at J; junction bases unmatched: 12. This CDR3 has 17 amino acids. CDR1 and CDR2 (germline): LGHNA, YNFKEQ.

The rearrangement links TRBV5-8 to TRBJ2-5, with D perhaps TRBD1 or TRBD2 (5 bases each). V was trimmed by 3 bases and J by 3 bases, leaving 9 bases between them. This CDR3 spans 13 amino acids. Germline CDR1 and CDR2: SGHTS and YDEGEE. CDR3 residues: CASSWGKKETQYF. CDR3 DNA sequence: TGTGCCAGCAGCTGGGGGAAGAAAGAGACCCAGTACTTC.